These T cell receptor beta chains were read from a single sample in a study of shared clonotypes between healthy human individuals. Method: immunoSEQ multiplex PCR; TCRdb's copy keeps in-frame clones and lacks some. The sample includes roughly 2 million clones, around 95% of them seen just once. Sequencing used naive CD4+ T cells sorted from blood. The origin of the receptors is a man aged 18 to 29 in good health. Both conserved end residues are part of each CDR3. D genes are given only for firm matches. A row's size may be missing; if present it is once, few, many or a size class.

>NA|NA|TRBJ1-4|TRBV6-5
TGTGCCAGCAGTTACTCGCTAACAGGGAGTGAAAAACTGTTTTTT
CASSYSLTGSEKLFF
>TRBD1|NA|TRBJ1-2|TRBV7-2
TGTGCCAGCAGCTTACCCCCCCGGGACAGGGGCTTCTACGGCTACACCTTC
CASSLPPRDRGFYGYTF
>TRBD1|NA|TRBJ1-1|TRBV7-6
TGTGCCAGCAGCCCCGGACAGGGGGCGTATAACACTGAAGCTTTCTTT
CASSPGQGAYNTEAFF
>NA|NA|TRBJ1-1|TRBV7-3
TGTGCCAGCAGTCCAGGGTTTACTGAAGCTTTCTTT
CASSPGFTEAFF
>NA|NA|TRBJ2-7|TRBV2
TGTGCCAGCAGTGAAGGGACAGCTTCGCATGAGCAGTACTTC
CASSEGTASHEQYF
>NA|few|TRBJ1-4|TRBV6-5
TGTGCCAGCAGTTACTCTCCGGGTGGGAATGAAAAACTGTTTTTT
CASSYSPGGNEKLFF
>TRBD2|NA|TRBJ2-7|TRBV18
TGTGCCAGCTCACCGTTGAGATCTAGCGGGAGTATCGAGCAGTACTTC
CASSPLRSSGSIEQYF
>TRBD2|once|TRBJ2-1|TRBV2
TGTGCCAGCAGTGATAGACTAGCTATTGGTGAGCAGTTCTTC
CASSDRLAIGEQFF
>TRBD1|NA|TRBJ1-6|TRBV28
TGTGCCAGCAGGATACAGGGGGCATTATCACCCCTCCACTTT
CASRIQGALSPLHF
>TRBD1|NA|TRBJ1-3|TRBV5-1
TGCGCCAGCAGCTTGGAGGGGGCGCGGGGAAACACCATATATTTT
CASSLEGARGNTIYF
>TRBD1|NA|TRBJ2-7|TRBV29-1
TGCAGCGTTGAAGAGGGACAGGGGGCCGGGCAGTACTTC
CSVEEGQGAGQYF
>NA|NA|TRBJ2-7|TRBV5-1
TGCGCCAGCAGCTTGGGAAACTACGAGCAGTACTTC
CASSLGNYEQYF
>TRBD1|NA|TRBJ1-5|TRBV6-6
TGTGCCAGCAGTTCCCGACAGGGCGGTCAGCCCCAGCATTTT
CASSSRQGGQPQHF
>TRBD2|NA|TRBJ2-1|TRBV29-1
TGCAGCGTTGCGGGAGGGACTAGCGGGTCTAATGAGCAGTTCTTC
CSVAGGTSGSNEQFF
>TRBD2|NA|TRBJ2-7|TRBV5-1
TGCGCCAGCAGCCGGGGGAGACTAGCGGGAGGATTACCCTACGAGCAGTACTTC
CASSRGRLAGGLPYEQYF